The rows below give T cell receptor beta chains drawn from one sample of a study of OX40 agonist ivuxolimab in advanced cancers. Clones were read by immunoSEQ multiplex PCR, and TCRdb kept only the in-frame ones, dropping some. Among some 63,000 clones listed, around 84% were seen once. The sequencing used CD4+ or CD8+ T cells sorted from blood, collected in a trial of the OX40 agonist ivuxolimab. The receptors come from an adult with an advanced solid tumor such as melanoma, head and neck, liver or kidney cancer. Each CDR3 is given with its conserved first and last residue. The D gene is left open where the match is weak. Clone size is given for some rows only: seen once, a few or many times, or a class if the clone is expanded.

CSVHDRNEQFF TGCAGCGTACACGACAGAAATGAGCAGTTCTTC TRBJ2-1 - TRBV29-1 -
CAWGPGAGANVLTF TGTGCCTGGGGGCCAGGGGCTGGGGCCAACGTCCTGACTTTC TRBJ2-6 - TRBV30 -
CATSRRDWGANVLTF TGTGCCACCAGCAGACGAGACTGGGGGGCCAACGTCCTGACTTTC TRBJ2-6 - TRBV15 -
CASSFTGYGTEAFF TGTGCCAGCAGCTTCACAGGGTATGGCACTGAAGCTTTCTTT TRBJ1-1 - TRBV9 -
CAWSVGGSRNYGYTF TGTGCCTGGAGTGTGGGGGGCAGTAGAAACTATGGCTACACCTTC TRBJ1-2 - TRBV30 -
CSVVLSTEAFF TGCAGCGTTGTCTTGTCCACTGAAGCTTTCTTT TRBJ1-1 - TRBV29-1 -
CASSQLWTGNTGELFF TGTGCCAGCAGCCAGCTATGGACGGGGAACACCGGGGAGCTGTTTTTT TRBJ2-2 - TRBV5-4 -
CASSLAEQGGYGYTF TGTGCCAGCAGCTTGGCCGAACAGGGAGGCTATGGCTACACCTTC TRBJ1-2 - TRBV5-5 -
CASSVERGEQHF TGTGCCAGCAGTGTTGAGCGTGGAGAGCAGCATTTT TRBJ1-5 few TRBV6-1 -
CASSFKSYQETQYF TGCGCCAGCAGCTTTAAGAGCTACCAAGAGACCCAGTACTTC TRBJ2-5 - TRBV5-1 -
CASSVDRVGEQYF TGCGCCAGCAGCGTGGACAGGGTGGGCGAGCAGTACTTC TRBJ2-7 - TRBV5-1 TRBD1
CASSLHKQRRTDTQYF TGTGCCAGCAGCTTACACAAACAGAGACGCACAGATACGCAGTATTTT TRBJ2-3 - TRBV13 -
CASSSNSPLHF TGTGCCAGCAGCTCCAATTCACCCCTCCACTTT TRBJ1-6 - TRBV11-2 -
CASSLGTEGTQYF TGCGCCAGCAGCCTAGGGACAGAAGGGACCCAGTACTTC TRBJ2-5 - TRBV5-1 TRBD1
CATSADRGEGYGYTF TGTGCCACCAGCGCTGATCGGGGGGAAGGCTATGGCTACACCTTC TRBJ1-2 - TRBV15 -
CASRDRLAGGLEQYF TGTGCCAGCAGGGACCGACTAGCGGGAGGGCTCGAGCAGTACTTC TRBJ2-7 once TRBV27 TRBD2
CASSLAALSGNTIYF TGTGCCAGCAGCTTGGCAGCCCTCTCTGGAAACACCATATATTTT TRBJ1-3 - TRBV13 -
CSGGGGSSYNEQFF TGCAGCGGCGGGGGGGGCAGCTCCTACAATGAGCAGTTCTTC TRBJ2-1 - TRBV29-1 TRBD2
CASSQGGRRPAGQPQHF TGTGCCAGCAGTCAAGGGGGGAGAAGGCCCGCGGGTCAGCCCCAGCATTTT TRBJ1-5 few TRBV28 -
CASSLETGYNSPLHF TGTGCCAGCAGCTTGGAGACAGGGTATAATTCACCCCTCCACTTT TRBJ1-6 - TRBV5-6 TRBD1
CAISESGGRTLFNYGYTF TGTGCCATCAGTGAGTCGGGGGGCAGGACGCTTTTTAACTATGGCTACACCTTC TRBJ1-2 - TRBV10-3 -
CASSLGRTEAFF TGTGCCAGCAGCTTGGGGAGGACTGAAGCTTTCTTT TRBJ1-1 few TRBV5-6 -
CASSRTSGDSTGELFF TGCGCCAGCAGCCGGACTAGCGGGGACTCCACCGGGGAGCTGTTTTTT TRBJ2-2 - TRBV5-1 TRBD2
CASSPEDRNTGELFF TGCGCCAGCAGCCCCGAAGACAGGAACACCGGGGAGCTGTTTTTT TRBJ2-2 - TRBV5-1 -
CASSPDRLNEKLFF TGTGCCAGCAGTCCCGACAGGCTTAATGAAAAACTGTTTTTT TRBJ1-4 - TRBV6-5 -